The present T cell receptor (beta chain) was sequenced within a study of T cell responses to AZD1222 COVID-19 vaccine. Study results and limitations: Nearly half of the spike-specific TCRs reportedly recognize variant regions that carry no mutations. Mostly white British, mostly female donors; authors suggested clonal diversity may be underestimated.

A remark on this clone: Its cognate antigen is unknown.

Profiling relied on immunoSEQ multiplex PCR, and the TCRdb table lists in-frame clones only, not all of them. Of 150,000 to 190,000 clones in the sample, 90% to 95% were seen once. Deletions cut 4 bases from V and 0 bases from J, with 17 bases between. CDR1 SGDLS and CDR2 YYNGEE come from the germline V gene. This CDR3 has 17 amino acids. Here the sequenced sample was peripheral blood, taken 28 days after the second AZD1222 dose. The clonotype comes from an adult who received the AZD1222 COVID-19 vaccine. The chain is built from TRBV9 and TRBJ2-1, with D possibly TRBD2 on 6 matching bases. DNA of the CDR3: TGTGCCAGCAGCAAAAGTACGGGACTTACCTCCTACAATGAGCAGTTCTTC. This sequence encodes CASSKSTGLTSYNEQFF.